The T cell receptor (beta chain) under discussion was sequenced for a study of blood T cell repertoires in COVID-19. Study as a whole: COVID-19 samples, acute and convalescent, were from the United States, Italy and Spain. The analysed material was cDNA or gDNA that came from T cells, B-cell-depleted T cells, or PBMCs.

Produced via immunoSEQ multiplex PCR; TCRdb's table is partial and in-frame only. Of hundreds of thousands of clones detected, 70% to 90% appear once; the ten largest clones hold about 2.5%. CDR1 is SGHRS, CDR2 YFSETQ, per germline. The germline V and J ends were trimmed by 7 bases and 1 base, with 12 bases remaining between them. The CDR3 sequence is 14 residues long. This chain links TRBV5-1 with TRBJ1-3, with unresolved D. Source material: peripheral blood. The clonotype originates from a woman in her 70s with active or convalescent COVID-19. As DNA, the CDR3 is TGCGCCAGCCGCGACGGCAGGTCTGGAAACACCATATATTTT. Translating it yields CASRDGRSGNTIYF.